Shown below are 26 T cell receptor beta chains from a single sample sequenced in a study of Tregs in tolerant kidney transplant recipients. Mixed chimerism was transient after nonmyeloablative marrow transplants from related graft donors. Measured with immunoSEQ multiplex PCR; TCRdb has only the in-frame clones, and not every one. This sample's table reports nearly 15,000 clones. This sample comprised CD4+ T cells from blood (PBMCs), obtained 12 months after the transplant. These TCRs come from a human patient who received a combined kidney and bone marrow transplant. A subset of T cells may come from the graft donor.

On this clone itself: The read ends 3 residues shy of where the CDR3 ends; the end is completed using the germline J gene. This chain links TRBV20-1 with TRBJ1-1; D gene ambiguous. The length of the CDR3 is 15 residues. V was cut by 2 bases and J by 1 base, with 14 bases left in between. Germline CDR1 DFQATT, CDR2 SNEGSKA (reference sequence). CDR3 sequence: CSARSGLSGNTEAFF. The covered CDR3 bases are TGCAGTGCTAGATCAGGACTTTCTGGGAACACTGAA.

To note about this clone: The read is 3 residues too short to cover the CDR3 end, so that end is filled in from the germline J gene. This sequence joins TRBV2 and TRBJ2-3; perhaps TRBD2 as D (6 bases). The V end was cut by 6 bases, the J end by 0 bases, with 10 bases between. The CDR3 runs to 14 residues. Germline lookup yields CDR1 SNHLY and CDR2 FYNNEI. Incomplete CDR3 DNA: TGTGCCAGCAGGCGACTAGTGAGCACAGATACG. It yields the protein CASRRLVSTDT. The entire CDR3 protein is CASRRLVSTDTQYF. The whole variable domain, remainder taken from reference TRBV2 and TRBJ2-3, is EPEVTQTPSHQVTQMGQEVILRCVPISNHLYFYWYRQILGQKVEFLVSFYNNEISEKSEIFDDQFSVERPDGSNFTLKIRSTKLEDSAMYFCASRRLVSTDTQYFGPGTRLTVL.

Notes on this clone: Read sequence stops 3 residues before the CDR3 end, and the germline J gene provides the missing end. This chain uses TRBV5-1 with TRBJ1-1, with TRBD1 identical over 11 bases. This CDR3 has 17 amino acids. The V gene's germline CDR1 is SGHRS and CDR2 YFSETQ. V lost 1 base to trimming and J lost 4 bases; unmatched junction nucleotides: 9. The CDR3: CASSLHRTGGAGTEAFF. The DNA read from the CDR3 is TGCGCCAGCAGCTTGCACCGGACAGGGGGCGCGGGCACTGAA.

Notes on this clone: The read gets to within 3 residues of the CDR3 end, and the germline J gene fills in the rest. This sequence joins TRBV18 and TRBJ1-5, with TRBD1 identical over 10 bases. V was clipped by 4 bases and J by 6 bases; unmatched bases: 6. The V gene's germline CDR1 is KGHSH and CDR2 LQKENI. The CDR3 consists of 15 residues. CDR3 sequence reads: CASSRDRGQVQPQHF. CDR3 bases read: TGTGCCAGCTCACGTGACAGGGGGCAGGTTCAGCCC. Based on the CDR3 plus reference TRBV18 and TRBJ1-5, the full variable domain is NAGVMQNPRHLVRRRGQEARLRCSPMKGHSHVYWYRQLPEEGLKFMVYLQKENIIDESGMPKERFSAEFPKEGPSILRIQQVVRGDSAAYFCASSRDRGQVQPQHFGDGTRLSIL.

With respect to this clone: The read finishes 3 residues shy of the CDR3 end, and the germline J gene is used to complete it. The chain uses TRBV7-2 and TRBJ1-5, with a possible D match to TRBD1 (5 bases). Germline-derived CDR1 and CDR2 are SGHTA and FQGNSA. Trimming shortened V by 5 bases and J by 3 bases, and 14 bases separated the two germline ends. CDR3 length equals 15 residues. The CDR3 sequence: CASSISGSANQPQHF. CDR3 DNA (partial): TGTGCCAGCAGCATATCAGGGTCCGCCAATCAGCCC.

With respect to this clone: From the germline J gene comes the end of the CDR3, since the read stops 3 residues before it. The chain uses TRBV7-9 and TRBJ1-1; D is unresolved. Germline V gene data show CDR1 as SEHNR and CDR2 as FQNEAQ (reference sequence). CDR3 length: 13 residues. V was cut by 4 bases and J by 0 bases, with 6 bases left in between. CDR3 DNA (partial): TGTGCCAGCAGCTCCCTAATGAACACTGAA. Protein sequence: CASSSLMNTE. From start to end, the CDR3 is CASSSLMNTEAFF.

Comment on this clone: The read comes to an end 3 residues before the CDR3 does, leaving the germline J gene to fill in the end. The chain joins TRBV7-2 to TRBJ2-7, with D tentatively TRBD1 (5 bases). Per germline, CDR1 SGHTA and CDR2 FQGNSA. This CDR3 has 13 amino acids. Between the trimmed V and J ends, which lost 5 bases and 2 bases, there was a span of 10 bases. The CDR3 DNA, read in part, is TGTGCCAGCAGCCCACAGGTCACCTACGAG. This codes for CASSPQVTYE. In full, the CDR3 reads CASSPQVTYEQYF.

CDR3 amino acids: CASSPGTGFPSNYGYTF. The CDR3 DNA, read in part, is TGTGCCAGCAGTCCCGGGACAGGTTTTCCTTCTAACTATGGC. V and J are TRBV7-6 and TRBJ1-2, with 8 bases identical to TRBD1. The read gets to within 3 residues of the CDR3 end, and the germline J gene fills in the rest. V gave up 6 bases and J gave up 0 bases; unmatched junction bases: 12. Germline CDR1 reads SGHVS; CDR2 reads FNYEAQ. The CDR3 is 17 residues long.

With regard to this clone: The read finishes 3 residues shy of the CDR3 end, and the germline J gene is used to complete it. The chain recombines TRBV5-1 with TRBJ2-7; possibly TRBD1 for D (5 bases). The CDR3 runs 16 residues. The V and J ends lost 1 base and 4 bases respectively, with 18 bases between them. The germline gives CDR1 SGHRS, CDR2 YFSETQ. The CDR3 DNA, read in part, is TGCGCCAGCAGCTTGTCCCCCCCGCCAGGGCAATACGAG. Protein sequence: CASSLSPPPGQYE. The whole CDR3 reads CASSLSPPPGQYEQYF. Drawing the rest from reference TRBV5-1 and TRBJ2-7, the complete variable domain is KAGVTQTPRYLIKTRGQQVTLSCSPISGHRSVSWYQQTPGQGLQFLFEYFSETQRNKGNFPGRFSGRQFSNSRSEMNVSTLELGDSALYLCASSLSPPPGQYEQYFGPGTRLTVT.

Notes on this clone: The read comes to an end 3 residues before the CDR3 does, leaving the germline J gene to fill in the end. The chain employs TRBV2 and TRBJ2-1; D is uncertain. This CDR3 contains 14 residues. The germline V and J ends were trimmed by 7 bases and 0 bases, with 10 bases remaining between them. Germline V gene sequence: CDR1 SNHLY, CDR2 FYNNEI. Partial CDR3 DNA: TGTGCCAGCAAAGACCACAGCTCCTACAATGAG. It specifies CASKDHSSYNE. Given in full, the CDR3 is CASKDHSSYNEQFF.

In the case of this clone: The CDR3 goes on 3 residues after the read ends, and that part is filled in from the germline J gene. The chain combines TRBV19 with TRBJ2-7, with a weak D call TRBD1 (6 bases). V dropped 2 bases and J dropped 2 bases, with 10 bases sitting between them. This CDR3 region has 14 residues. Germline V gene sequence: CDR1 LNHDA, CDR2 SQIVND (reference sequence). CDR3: CASSINDRTYEQYF. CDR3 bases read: TGTGCCAGTAGTATAAACGACAGGACCTACGAG.

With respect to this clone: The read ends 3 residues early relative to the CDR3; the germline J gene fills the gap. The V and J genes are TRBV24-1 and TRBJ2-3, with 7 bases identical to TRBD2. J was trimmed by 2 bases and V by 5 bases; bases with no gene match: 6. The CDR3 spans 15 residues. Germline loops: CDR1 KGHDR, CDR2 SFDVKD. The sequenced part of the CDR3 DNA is TGTGCCACCAGTGGTACACTAGCGCCCACAGATACG. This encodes CATSGTLAPTDT. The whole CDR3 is CATSGTLAPTDTQYF.

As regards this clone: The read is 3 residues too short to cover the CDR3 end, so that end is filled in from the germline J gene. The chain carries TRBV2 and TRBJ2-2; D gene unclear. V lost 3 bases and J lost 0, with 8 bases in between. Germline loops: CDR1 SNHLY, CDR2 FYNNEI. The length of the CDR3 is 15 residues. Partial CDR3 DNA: TGTGCCAGCAGTGATTTTCAGGCGAACACCGGGGAG. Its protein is CASSDFQANTGE. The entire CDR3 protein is CASSDFQANTGELFF.

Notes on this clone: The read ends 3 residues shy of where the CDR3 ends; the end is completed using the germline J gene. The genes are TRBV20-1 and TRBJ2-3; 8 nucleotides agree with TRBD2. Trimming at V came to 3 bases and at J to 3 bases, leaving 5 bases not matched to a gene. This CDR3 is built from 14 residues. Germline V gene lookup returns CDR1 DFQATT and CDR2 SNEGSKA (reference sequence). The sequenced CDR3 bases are TGCAGTGCTAGTCAAACTAGCGGTACAGATACG. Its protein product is CSASQTSGTDT. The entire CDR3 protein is CSASQTSGTDTQYF.

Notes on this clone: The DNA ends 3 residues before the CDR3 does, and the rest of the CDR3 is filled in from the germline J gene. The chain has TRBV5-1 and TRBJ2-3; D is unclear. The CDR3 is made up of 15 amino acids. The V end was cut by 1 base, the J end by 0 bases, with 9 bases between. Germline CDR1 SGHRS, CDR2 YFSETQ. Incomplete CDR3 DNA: TGCGCCAGCAGCTTGCTAGGTATTAGCACAGATACG. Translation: CASSLLGISTDT. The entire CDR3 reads CASSLLGISTDTQYF.

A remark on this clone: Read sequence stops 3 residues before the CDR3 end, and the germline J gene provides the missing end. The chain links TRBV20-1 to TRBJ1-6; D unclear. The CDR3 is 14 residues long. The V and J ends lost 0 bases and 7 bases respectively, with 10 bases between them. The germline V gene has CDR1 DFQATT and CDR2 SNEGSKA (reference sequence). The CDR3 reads CSAREGSLNSPLHF. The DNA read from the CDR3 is TGCAGTGCTAGAGAAGGCAGTTTGAATTCACCC.

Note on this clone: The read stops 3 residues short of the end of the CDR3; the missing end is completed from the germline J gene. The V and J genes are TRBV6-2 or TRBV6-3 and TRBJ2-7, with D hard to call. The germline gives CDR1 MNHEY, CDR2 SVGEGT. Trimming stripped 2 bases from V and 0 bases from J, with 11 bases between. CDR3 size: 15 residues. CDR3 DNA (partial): TGTGCCAGCAGTTACCCAGAGGTCCTCTCCTACGAG. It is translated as CASSYPEVLSYE. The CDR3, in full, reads CASSYPEVLSYEQYF.

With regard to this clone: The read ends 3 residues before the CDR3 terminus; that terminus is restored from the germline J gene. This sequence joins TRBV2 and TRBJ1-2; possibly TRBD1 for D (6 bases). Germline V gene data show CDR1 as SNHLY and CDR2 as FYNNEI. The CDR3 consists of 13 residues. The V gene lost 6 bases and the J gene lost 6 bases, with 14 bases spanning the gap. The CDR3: CASRAAGEDGYTF. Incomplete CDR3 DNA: TGTGCCAGCAGGGCGGCAGGGGAAGATGGC.

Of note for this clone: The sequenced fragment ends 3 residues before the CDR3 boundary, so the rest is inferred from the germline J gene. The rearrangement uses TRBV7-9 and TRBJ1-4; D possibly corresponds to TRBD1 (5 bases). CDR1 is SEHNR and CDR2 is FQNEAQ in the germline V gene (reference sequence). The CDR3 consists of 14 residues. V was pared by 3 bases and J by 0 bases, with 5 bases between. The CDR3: CASSLTATNEKLFF. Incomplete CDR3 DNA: TGTGCCAGCAGCTTGACAGCAACTAATGAAAAA.

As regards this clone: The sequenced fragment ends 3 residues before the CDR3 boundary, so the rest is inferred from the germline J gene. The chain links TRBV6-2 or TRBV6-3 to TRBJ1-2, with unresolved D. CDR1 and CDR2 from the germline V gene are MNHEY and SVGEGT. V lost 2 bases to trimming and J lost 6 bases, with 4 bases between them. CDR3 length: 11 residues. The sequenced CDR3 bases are TGTGCCAGCAGTTACCAGGATGGC. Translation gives CASSYQDG. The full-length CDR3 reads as CASSYQDGYTF.

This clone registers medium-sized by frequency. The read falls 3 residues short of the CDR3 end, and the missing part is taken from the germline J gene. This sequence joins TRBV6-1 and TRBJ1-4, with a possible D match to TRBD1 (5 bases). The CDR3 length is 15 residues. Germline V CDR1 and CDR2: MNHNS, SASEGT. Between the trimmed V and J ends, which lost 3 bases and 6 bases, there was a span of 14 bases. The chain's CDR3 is CASSEGTGTDEKLFF. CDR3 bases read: TGTGCCAGCAGTGAGGGAACCGGGACTGATGAAAAA.

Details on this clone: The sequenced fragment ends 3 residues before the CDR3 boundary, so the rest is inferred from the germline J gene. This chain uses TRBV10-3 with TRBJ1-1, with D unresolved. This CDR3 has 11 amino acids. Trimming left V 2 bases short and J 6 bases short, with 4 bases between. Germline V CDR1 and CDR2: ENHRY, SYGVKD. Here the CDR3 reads CAISEGPEAFF. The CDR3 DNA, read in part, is TGTGCCATCAGTGAGGGCCCTGAA.

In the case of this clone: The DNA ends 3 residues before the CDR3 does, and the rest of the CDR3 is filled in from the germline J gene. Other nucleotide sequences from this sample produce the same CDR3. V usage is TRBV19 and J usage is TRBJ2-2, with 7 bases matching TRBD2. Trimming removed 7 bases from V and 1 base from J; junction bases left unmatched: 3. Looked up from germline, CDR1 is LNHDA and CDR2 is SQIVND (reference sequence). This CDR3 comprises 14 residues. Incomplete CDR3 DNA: TGTGCCAGTAAGGGCGGGAGGAACACCGGGGAG. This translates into CASKGGRNTGE. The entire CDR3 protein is CASKGGRNTGELFF.

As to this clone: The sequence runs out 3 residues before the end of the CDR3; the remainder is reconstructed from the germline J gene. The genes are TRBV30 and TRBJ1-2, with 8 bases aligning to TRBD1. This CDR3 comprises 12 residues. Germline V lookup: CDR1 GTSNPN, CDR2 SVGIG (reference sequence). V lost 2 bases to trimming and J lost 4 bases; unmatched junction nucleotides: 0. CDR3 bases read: TGTGCCTGGAGTCAGGGGGCCTATGGC. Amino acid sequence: CAWSQGAYG. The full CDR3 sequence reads CAWSQGAYGYTF.

CDR3 residues: CSALGQGLTGELFF. The CDR3 DNA, read in part, is TGCAGTGCTTTGGGACAGGGACTTACCGGGGAG. The V and J genes are TRBV20-1 and TRBJ2-2, with TRBD1 identical over 9 bases. The sequenced fragment ends 3 residues before the CDR3 boundary, so the rest is inferred from the germline J gene. The V and J ends lost 5 bases and 5 bases, in that order; junction bases with no gene match: 6. Germline CDR1 DFQATT, CDR2 SNEGSKA (reference sequence). This CDR3 region has 14 residues.

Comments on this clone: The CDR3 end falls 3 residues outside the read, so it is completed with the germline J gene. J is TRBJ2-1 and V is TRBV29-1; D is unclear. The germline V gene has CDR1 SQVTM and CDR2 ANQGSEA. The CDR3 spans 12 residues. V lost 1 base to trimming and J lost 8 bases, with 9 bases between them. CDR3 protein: CSVEATGYEQFF. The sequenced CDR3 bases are TGCAGCGTTGAAGCCACCGGTTATGAG.